This TCR beta chain was documented in a study of Tregs in tolerant kidney transplant recipients. CD4+CD25+CD127- Tregs, CD4+CD25- non-Tregs, CD4 and CD8 cells were sorted. Using immunoSEQ multiplex PCR, the repertoire was profiled, and TCRdb retains in-frame clones only, with some absent. The sample records 40,000 to 50,000 clones, about 90% being singletons. Only one count was recorded for this clone. Trimming removed 5 bases at V and 8 bases at J, with 9 bases between. This CDR3 spans 12 amino acids. Germline V lookup: CDR1 SEHNR, CDR2 FQNEAQ (reference sequence). The source is a human donor in good health. V usage is TRBV7-9 and J usage is TRBJ1-4, with D maybe TRBD1 (6 bases). The material sequenced was Tregs from blood. In DNA, the CDR3 is TGTGCCAGCAGCCCAGGGGTGGAAAAACTGTTTTTT. Translated, it gives CASSPGVEKLFF.